Given below is one T cell receptor (beta chain) in context. The data were taken from a study of cytomegalovirus exposure and HLA in healthy donors. Vbeta (60) and Jbeta (13) primers were used in the PCR. The repertoire was sequenced with immunoSEQ multiplex PCR; TCRdb's copy has only in-frame clones and lacks some. This table has about 120,000 clones, about 86% appearing once. Trimming cost V 0 bases and J 6 bases; bases outside gene matches: 3. Germline values: CDR1 MNHEY, CDR2 SVGAGI. CDR3 size: 16 residues. This chain links TRBV6-5 with TRBJ2-1, with 12 bases lining up with TRBD2. The TCR originated in a woman aged 25 to 39 in good health and CMV-seronegative. The material sequenced was PBMCs. The CDR3: CASSYSASGRANEQFF. The CDR3 nucleotides read TGTGCCAGCAGTTACTCGGCTAGCGGGAGGGCCAATGAGCAGTTCTTC.